One sample yielded the 13 T cell receptor beta chains listed below, sequenced in a study of vaccination effects on CD4 cells after COVID-19. Sequencing was preceded by expansion of antigen-specific CD4+ T cells with viral peptide pools in the ViraFEST assay. Culture proceeded for nine to eleven days, and CD4+ T cells were then isolated. Among the vaccine recipients, none had a prior SARS-CoV-2 infection, and nucleocapsid antibodies were negative. Generated by immunoSEQ multiplex PCR, the TCRdb table keeps only in-frame clones and is missing some. This table has tens of thousands of clones, 70% appearing once. These TCRs' antigens remain unknown. The sequencing here drew on CD4+ T cells from PBMCs cultured with SARS-CoV-2 spike peptides, taken before COVID-19 vaccination. These receptors originate from a human donor who received a COVID-19 vaccine.

The rearrangement joins TRBV10-3 to TRBJ2-5; 9 bases map to TRBD2. V dropped 4 bases and J dropped 5; count of bases not matched to a gene: 5. The CDR3 totals 14 residues. Germline V lookup: CDR1 ENHRY, CDR2 SYGVKD. CDR3 nucleotides: TGTGCCATCAGTGGGGGACTAGCCGGGGAGACCCAGTACTTC. Its translation is CAISGGLAGETQYF.

The chain is built from TRBV7-3 and TRBJ2-1; no reliable D call. CDR3 length: 15 amino acids. Germline CDR1 and CDR2: SGHTA and FQGTGA. The V end was cut by 1 base, the J end by 7 bases, with 14 bases between. The CDR3 sequence: CASSLRPGGLNEQFF. The CDR3, as DNA: TGTGCCAGCAGCTTAAGGCCAGGTGGTTTAAATGAGCAGTTCTTC.

The rearrangement links TRBV28 to TRBJ1-2; weak D call: TRBD1 (5 bases). This CDR3 spans 12 amino acids. Trimming shortened V by 5 bases and J by 5 bases, and 9 bases separated the two germline ends. The germline gives CDR1 MDHEN, CDR2 SYDVKM. CDR3: CASSVTAYGYTF. CDR3 coding DNA: TGTGCCAGCAGTGTGACAGCTTATGGCTACACCTTC.

V gene TRBV2 combines with J gene TRBJ2-3, with 11 bases identical to TRBD2. The CDR3 has 15 amino acids. CDR1 SNHLY and CDR2 FYNNEI come from the germline V gene. Trimming cost V 6 bases and J 5 bases; bases outside gene matches: 7. The CDR3 loop is CASRMTSGKGDTQYF. In nucleotides, the CDR3 is TGTGCCAGCAGGATGACTAGCGGGAAGGGAGATACGCAGTATTTT.

The chain combines TRBV6-4 with TRBJ1-5; the D is unclear. The CDR3 spans 14 residues. Germline CDR1 MRHNA, CDR2 SNTAGT. The V end was cut by 0 bases, the J end by 6 bases, with 9 bases between. The CDR3 reads CASSDSGVFQPQHF. CDR3 nucleotides: TGTGCCAGCAGTGACTCTGGCGTATTTCAGCCCCAGCATTTT.

This clone has more than one count but fewer than ten. The chain combines TRBV25-1 with TRBJ1-2, with D maybe TRBD1 (5 bases). Looked up from germline, CDR1 is MGHDK and CDR2 is SYGVNS. Trimming pared 2 bases from V and 4 bases from J, leaving 14 bases between. There are 15 residues in the CDR3. This chain's CDR3 is CASSEASSGAYGYTF. CDR3 coding DNA: TGTGCCAGCAGTGAAGCATCTTCCGGGGCCTATGGCTACACCTTC.

The chain carries TRBV3-1 (or the pseudogene TRBV3-2) and TRBJ2-7, with TRBD2 identical over 8 bases. The CDR3 consists of 17 residues. The germline V gene encodes CDR1 LGHDT and CDR2 YNNKEL (reference sequence). V lost 1 base to trimming and J lost 0 bases; unmatched junction nucleotides: 8. CDR3 nucleotide sequence: TGTGCCAGCAGCCAAGCATCCGGGCGGGGGGCCTCCTACGAGCAGTACTTC. Translating gives CASSQASGRGASYEQYF.

This sequence joins TRBV5-6 and TRBJ1-1, with D unclear. Trimming removed 1 base from V and 0 bases from J, with 10 bases in between. This CDR3 spans 15 amino acids. Per germline, CDR1 SGHDT and CDR2 YYEEEE. The CDR3 sequence: CASSLWGWVNTEAFF. The CDR3 DNA reads TGTGCCAGCAGCTTGTGGGGATGGGTGAACACTGAAGCTTTCTTT.

The chain employs TRBV5-4 and TRBJ2-7, with a tentative D call TRBD2 (5 bases). CDR3 length: 13 residues. Deletions cut 0 bases from V and 8 bases from J, with 12 bases between. Germline loops: CDR1 SGHNT, CDR2 YYREEE (reference sequence). The CDR3, as DNA: TGTGCCAGCAGCTTGGTCGGTCGGGAAAAGCAGTACTTC. This codes for CASSLVGREKQYF.

The rearrangement links TRBV15 to TRBJ2-3; tentative D call: TRBD2 (7 bases). Germline CDR1 LNHNV, CDR2 YYDKDF (reference sequence). The CDR3 totals 15 residues. V dropped 5 bases and J dropped 0 bases, with 12 bases sitting between them. CDR3 residues: CATSSRGASTDTQYF. The DNA of the CDR3 is TGTGCCACCAGCTCCCGGGGGGCTAGCACAGATACGCAGTATTTT.

The count of this clone is one. The V gene is TRBV6-5, the J gene TRBJ2-7; 8 nucleotides align to TRBD2. V was pared by 7 bases and J by 2 bases, with 4 bases of the junction left unmatched. CDR1 MNHEY and CDR2 SVGAGI come from the germline V gene. The CDR3 extends over 13 amino acids. The CDR3 bases are TGTGCCAGCACCCGGCGGGGGGCCTACGAGCAGTACTTC. Protein sequence: CASTRRGAYEQYF.

V gene TRBV14 combines with J gene TRBJ2-1; 8 bases agree with TRBD2. Germline loops: CDR1 SGHDN, CDR2 FVKESK. Trimming cost V 1 base and J 13 bases; bases outside gene matches: 6. The CDR3 is made up of 13 amino acids. CDR3 sequence reads: CASSQVGTRIQFF. CDR3 bases: TGTGCCAGCAGCCAAGTAGGGACTAGGATACAGTTCTTC. Looking up the rest from reference TRBV14 and TRBJ2-1 gives the full variable domain: EAGVTQFPSHSVIEKGQTVTLRCDPISGHDNLYWYRRVMGKEIKFLLHFVKESKQDESGMPNNRFLAERTGGTYSTLKVQPAELEDSGVYFCASSQVGTRIQFFGPGTRLTVL.

This chain joins TRBV18 and TRBJ1-3; 7 positions match TRBD1. The CDR3 runs 14 residues. The trim removed 6 bases at V and 2 bases at J, leaving 4 bases unmatched. Germline CDR1 and CDR2: KGHSH and LQKENI. The CDR3 spells CASSPGQAGNTIYF. The CDR3 region has the DNA TGTGCCAGCTCTCCCGGACAGGCTGGAAACACCATATATTTT. Full variable domain (remainder filled in from reference TRBV18 and TRBJ1-3): NAGVMQNPRHLVRRRGQEARLRCSPMKGHSHVYWYRQLPEEGLKFMVYLQKENIIDESGMPKERFSAEFPKEGPSILRIQQVVRGDSAAYFCASSPGQAGNTIYFGEGSWLTVV.